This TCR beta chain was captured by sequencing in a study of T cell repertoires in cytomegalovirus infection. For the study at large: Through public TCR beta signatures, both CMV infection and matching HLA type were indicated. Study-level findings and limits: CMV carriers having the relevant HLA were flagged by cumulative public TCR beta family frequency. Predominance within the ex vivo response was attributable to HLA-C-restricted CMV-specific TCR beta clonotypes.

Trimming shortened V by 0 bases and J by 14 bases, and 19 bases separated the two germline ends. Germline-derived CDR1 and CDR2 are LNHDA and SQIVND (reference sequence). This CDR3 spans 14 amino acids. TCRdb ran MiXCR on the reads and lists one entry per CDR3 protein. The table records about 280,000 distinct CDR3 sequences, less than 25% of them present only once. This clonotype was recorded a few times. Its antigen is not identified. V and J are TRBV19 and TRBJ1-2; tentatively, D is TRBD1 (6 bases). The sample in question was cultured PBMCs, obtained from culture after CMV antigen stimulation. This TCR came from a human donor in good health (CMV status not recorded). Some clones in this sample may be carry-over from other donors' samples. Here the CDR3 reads CASSIDDRPQVGTF. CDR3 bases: TGTGCCAGTAGTATAGACGACAGGCCCCAAGTGGGGACCTTC.